The text below deals with one T cell receptor (beta chain). This sample was taken from a study of T cells in Graves' hyperthyroidism and ophthalmopathy. CDR3 length equals 16 residues. Germline V gene lookup returns CDR1 ENHRY and CDR2 SYGVKD. Trimming removed 0 bases at V and 0 bases at J, with 9 bases between. There were TCR beta CDR3 regions amplified from RNA transcripts. The TCR CDR3 was amplified in a first-round RT-PCR using the HTBI primer set. TCRdb re-called the multiplex PCR reads with MiXCR, one entry per CDR3 protein. Of hundreds of thousands of distinct CDR3 sequences detected, more than 20% appear once; the ten largest clones hold over 30%.

The V and J genes are TRBV10-3 and TRBJ1-3; no definite D call. This receptor was obtained from a man under 40 with Graves' ophthalmopathy. Material: blood. The CDR3: CAISESGIGSGNTIYF. In nucleotides, the CDR3 is TGTGCCATCAGTGAGTCGGGAATAGGCTCTGGAAACACCATATATTTT.